The 20 T cell receptor beta chains reported below all come from one sample, sequenced in a study of T cell changes during pregnancy in multiple sclerosis. Assay: immunoSEQ multiplex PCR; the TCRdb copy retains only in-frame clones and omits some. The sample consists of about 39,000 clones, around 92% of them appearing once. The specimen was CD8+ T cells from peripheral blood mononuclear cells, collected before pregnancy. The receptors come from a female donor with multiple sclerosis, enrolled in a pregnancy study.

The V gene is TRBV6-4, the J gene TRBJ2-1; D is possibly TRBD2 (7 bases). This CDR3 contains 16 residues. Germline CDR1 and CDR2: MRHNA and SNTAGT. Trimming removed 0 bases from V and 8 bases from J, with 17 bases in between. CDR3 protein: CASSDSGGRGLDEQFF. The DNA for the CDR3 is TGTGCCAGCAGTGACTCGGGGGGGCGGGGGCTCGATGAGCAGTTCTTC.

The rearrangement links TRBV6-1 to TRBJ2-7, with 7 bases that match TRBD1. From germline, CDR1 is MNHNS and CDR2 SASEGT. Unmatched junction bases numbered 13, after V lost 11 bases and J lost 3 bases. The CDR3 loop spans 14 amino acids. The chain's CDR3 is CAVGSRTGRYEQYF. Written as DNA, the CDR3 is TGTGCCGTAGGGTCCAGGACAGGTCGCTACGAGCAGTACTTC.

The count of this clone is one. Written as DNA, the CDR3 is TGTGCCAGCAGCCAGGGACAGGGGGCCTACGAGCAGTACTTC. This sequence encodes CASSQGQGAYEQYF. The chain couples TRBV5-6 to TRBJ2-7; 11 bases match TRBD1. The germline V gene encodes CDR1 SGHDT and CDR2 YYEEEE. V lost 4 bases to trimming and J lost 2 bases; unmatched junction nucleotides: 2. This CDR3 has 14 amino acids.

V and J are TRBV6-5 and TRBJ2-3; D gene unclear. Germline V gene lookup returns CDR1 MNHEY and CDR2 SVGAGI. The CDR3 has 14 amino acids. V lost 1 base and J lost 2, with 7 bases in between. The CDR3 is CASSYYAVTDTQYF. The CDR3 nucleotides are TGTGCCAGCAGTTACTATGCAGTCACAGATACGCAGTATTTT.

Only one count was recorded for this clone. The rearrangement uses TRBV7-9 and TRBJ1-4; 7 positions agree with TRBD1. Germline V lookup: CDR1 SEHNR, CDR2 FQNEAQ (reference sequence). With V trimmed by 9 bases and J by 7 bases, 14 bases remained unmatched. The CDR3 is 15 amino acids. The CDR3 DNA is TGTGCCAGTTTTTTTATGGGGACAGATGGTGAAAAACTGTTTTTT. The encoded protein is CASFFMGTDGEKLFF.

The chain couples TRBV27 to TRBJ2-3; 8 bases map to TRBD2. Germline CDR1 is MNHEY and CDR2 is SMNVEV (reference sequence). The CDR3 runs 16 residues. V lost 6 bases, J lost 1 base, and 9 bases stayed unmatched. The CDR3 spells CASRPSLSGGTDTQYF. The CDR3 coding sequence is TGTGCCAGCAGACCCTCCCTTAGCGGGGGCACAGATACGCAGTATTTT.

The rearrangement links TRBV27 to TRBJ1-2, with D perhaps TRBD1 (6 bases). This CDR3 has 14 residues. Trimming removed 2 bases from V and 0 bases from J, with 7 bases in between. Germline CDR1 and CDR2: MNHEY and SMNVEV (reference sequence). The CDR3 reads CASSLRGTNYGYTF. Written as DNA, the CDR3 is TGTGCCAGCAGTTTAAGGGGGACTAACTATGGCTACACCTTC.

V gene TRBV19 combines with J gene TRBJ1-5; 9 bases are shared with TRBD1. The J segment lost 4 bases and the V segment lost 5 bases, leaving 9 bases of the junction unmatched. The germline V gene encodes CDR1 LNHDA and CDR2 SQIVND (reference sequence). There are 16 residues in the CDR3. The DNA for the CDR3 is TGTGCCAGTAGTTCGGGACAGGGAAGATGGAATCAGCCCCAGCATTTT. Residues: CASSSGQGRWNQPQHF.

The gene calls are TRBV11-3 and TRBJ1-1; D might be TRBD1 (5 bases). CDR3 length equals 18 residues. Germline V lookup: CDR1 SGHNT, CDR2 YENEEA. V was cut by 3 bases and J by 0 bases, with 20 bases left in between. Written as DNA, the CDR3 is TGTGCCAGCAGCTTGTTAGGGGTCCCAGGAGGGCTGAACACTGAAGCTTTCTTT. This codes for CASSLLGVPGGLNTEAFF.

The chain couples TRBV27 to TRBJ2-1; TRBD2 matches 9 bases. Germline V gives CDR1 MNHEY, CDR2 SMNVEV (reference sequence). The CDR3 loop spans 16 amino acids. Unmatched junction bases numbered 5, after V lost 4 bases and J lost 1 base. The CDR3 bases are TGTGCCAGCAGTTGGAGAGCGGGAGGATCCTACAATGAGCAGTTCTTC. As protein: CASSWRAGGSYNEQFF.

This clone was detected only once. The V gene is TRBV29-1, the J gene TRBJ1-2, with D perhaps TRBD1 (6 bases). CDR1 and CDR2 from the germline V gene are SQVTM and ANQGSEA. V lost 0 bases and J lost 6, with 14 bases in between. The CDR3 contains 14 residues. The CDR3 DNA is TGCAGCGTTGAAGATCCGAGGGGGAGGGATGGCTACACCTTC. Translating it yields CSVEDPRGRDGYTF.

The chain combines TRBV5-1 with TRBJ1-1; D remains unclear. The CDR3 has 13 amino acids. The germline V gene encodes CDR1 SGHRS and CDR2 YFSETQ. V lost 2 bases and J lost 6, with 11 bases in between. The CDR3 loop reads CASSFRGGAEAFF. The DNA for the CDR3 is TGCGCCAGCAGCTTTAGAGGCGGTGCTGAAGCTTTCTTT.

About this clone itself: One end of the junction varies from germline; a read error may be responsible. This sequence joins TRBV10-3 and TRBJ2-3; D gene ambiguous. This CDR3 has 14 residues. CDR1 is ENHRY and CDR2 is SYGVKD in the germline V gene. Here the CDR3 DNA reads TGTGCCAGCAGTTACGTTGAGGGCACAGATACGCAGTATTTT. It specifies CASSYVEGTDTQYF.

This chain connects TRBV9 to TRBJ1-1; TRBD1 is a possible D gene (5 bases). V was trimmed by 3 bases and J by 7 bases, leaving 16 bases between them. Germline CDR1 is SGDLS and CDR2 is YYNGEE. The length of the CDR3 is 14 residues. The CDR3 bases are TGTGCCAGCAGCGAGGAAGACAGTCCTAATGAAGCTTTCTTT. Amino acids: CASSEEDSPNEAFF.

For the CDR3, the DNA is TGTGCCAGCAGCCGCGAACGGGGGGGGGTTAACTATGGCTACACCTTC. This translates into CASSRERGGVNYGYTF. This chain uses TRBV4-2 with TRBJ1-2, with D possibly matching TRBD1 (5 bases). There are 16 residues in the CDR3. Germline CDR1 LGHNA, CDR2 YNFKEQ. Trimming removed 4 bases at V and 1 base at J, with 16 bases between.

V usage is TRBV15 and J usage is TRBJ1-2, with TRBD1 matching 8 bases. Germline loops: CDR1 LNHNV, CDR2 YYDKDF (reference sequence). This CDR3 is 16 amino acids long. J gave up 8 bases and V 5 bases, and 16 bases lay outside the gene matches. In DNA form, the CDR3 reads TGTGCCACCAGCGCACGCCGGGACAGGAGCCCCTTGGGCTACACCTTC. It translates to CATSARRDRSPLGYTF.

This clone appeared a single time. The V gene is TRBV30, the J gene TRBJ1-4, with 7 nucleotides matching TRBD1. CDR3 length: 11 amino acids. Germline lookup yields CDR1 GTSNPN and CDR2 SVGIG (reference sequence). V lost 2 bases, J lost 15 bases, and 6 bases stayed unmatched. The DNA of the CDR3 is TGTGCCTGGAGTTTGAACAGGGGATTGTTTTTT. It specifies CAWSLNRGLFF.

The genes are TRBV27 and TRBJ1-3; 7 bases fit TRBD1. The CDR3 contains 16 residues. From germline, CDR1 is MNHEY and CDR2 SMNVEV (reference sequence). V lost 5 bases, J lost 4 bases, and 11 bases stayed unmatched. The CDR3 region is CASSPFDRAEGNTIYF. The CDR3 DNA sequence: TGTGCCAGCAGTCCCTTTGACAGGGCCGAAGGAAACACCATATATTTT.

The chain has TRBV9 and TRBJ1-3; D might be TRBD1 (5 bases). CDR1 SGDLS and CDR2 YYNGEE come from the germline V gene. V was cut by 3 bases and J by 0 bases, with 13 bases left in between. The CDR3 consists of 16 residues. The CDR3 sequence: CASSASTVPSGNTIYF. CDR3 bases: TGTGCCAGCAGCGCCTCGACAGTTCCCTCTGGAAACACCATATATTTT. The entire variable domain, with the rest obtained from reference TRBV9 and TRBJ1-3, is as follows: DSGVTQTPKHLITATGQRVTLRCSPRSGDLSVYWYQQSLDQGLQFLIQYYNGEERAKGNILERFSAQQFPDLHSELNLSSLELGDSALYFCASSASTVPSGNTIYFGEGSWLTVV.

This sequence joins TRBV9 and TRBJ1-1, with D hard to call. V lost 1 base and J 7 bases, leaving 8 bases between the germline ends. The CDR3 totals 12 residues. The germline V gene has CDR1 SGDLS and CDR2 YYNGEE. The CDR3 nucleotides are TGTGCCAGCAGCGTAAGAGGCCGTGAAGCTTTCTTT. Protein sequence: CASSVRGREAFF. The whole variable domain, filled in from reference TRBV9 and TRBJ1-1, reads DSGVTQTPKHLITATGQRVTLRCSPRSGDLSVYWYQQSLDQGLQFLIQYYNGEERAKGNILERFSAQQFPDLHSELNLSSLELGDSALYFCASSVRGREAFFGQGTRLTVV.